Only a few counts were recorded for the clone carrying this T cell receptor (beta chain). The antigen is not known. These data originate in a study of blood T cells in healthy people across ages. CDR1 and CDR2 (germline): ENHRY, SYGVKD. The CDR3 loop spans 15 amino acids. With 7 bases removed from V and 3 bases from J, the gap between germline ends came to 17 bases. Regarding the study as a whole: Changes in expanded clonotypes were possibly confounded, as the CMV status of donors was unknown. A conclusive naive versus antigen-experienced comparison was prevented by the unsorted PBMCs.

With a J-beta primer mix and a sample-barcoded 5' primer, a second PCR ran about 7 to 12 cycles. Each of the cDNA molecules was tagged by a template-switch adaptor with 12 random nucleotides. From the 5' RACE reads, TCRdb called clonotypes with MiXCR, one entry per CDR3 protein. Among 1.5 million to 2 million distinct CDR3 sequences, roughly 32% were seen once, and the ten largest hold 11%. The receptor comes from a woman aged 25 to 39 in good health. The rearrangement links TRBV10-3 to TRBJ2-3; the D call may be TRBD1 or TRBD2 (7 bases each). Sequencing was carried out using blood. CDR3 nucleotide sequence: TGTGCCATCAAGGGGGGGAGGGGGCGAACAGATACGCAGTATTTT. Its translation is CAIKGGRGRTDTQYF.